Below are 8 T cell receptor beta chains sequenced from a single sample in a study of cytomegalovirus exposure and HLA in healthy donors. The PCR ran on 60 Vbeta and 13 Jbeta primers. Profiled with immunoSEQ multiplex PCR; TCRdb holds only in-frame clones, not every one. The sample comprises tens of thousands of clones, approximately 80% of which are singletons, and around 5.4% rests with the top ten. Input material: PBMCs. These receptors all come from a male donor in good health and CMV-seronegative.

V gene TRBV7-8 combines with J gene TRBJ2-3; D is uncertain. Trimming pared 3 bases from V and 4 bases from J, leaving 11 bases between. The CDR3 totals 14 residues. Germline V lookup: CDR1 SGHVS, CDR2 FQNEAQ. CDR3 in amino acids: CASSFGASADTQYF. The DNA for the CDR3 is TGTGCCAGCAGCTTCGGCGCGAGCGCAGATACGCAGTATTTT.

The chain joins TRBV7-2 to TRBJ2-7; tentative D call: TRBD1 (6 bases). The germline V and J ends were trimmed by 2 bases and 7 bases, with 21 bases remaining between them. Germline CDR1 SGHTA, CDR2 FQGNSA. The CDR3 consists of 16 residues. The CDR3 sequence: CASSLNSVGALGEQYF. As DNA, the CDR3 is TGTGCCAGCAGCTTAAATTCCGTGGGGGCCCTCGGGGAGCAGTACTTC.

This chain joins TRBV7-7 and TRBJ2-1; 9 bases are a match to TRBD2. This CDR3 is built from 16 residues. Per the germline V gene, CDR1 is SSHAT and CDR2 is FNYEAQ (reference sequence). V gave up 1 base and J gave up 7 bases; unmatched junction bases: 8. The CDR3 here is CASSLEGGGAGNEQFF. The DNA of the CDR3 is TGTGCCAGCAGCTTAGAGGGCGGGGGGGCCGGGAATGAGCAGTTCTTC. Combining the CDR3 with reference TRBV7-7 and TRBJ2-1 gives the whole variable domain GAGVSQSPRYKVTKRGQDVTLRCDPISSHATLYWYQQALGQGPEFLTYFNYEAQPDKSGLPSDRFSAERPEGSISTLTIQRTEQRDSAMYRCASSLEGGGAGNEQFFGPGTRLTVL.

The J gene is TRBJ1-2, the V gene TRBV11-2; a weak D match, TRBD1 (5 bases). The length of the CDR3 is 16 residues. V was trimmed by 6 bases and J by 8 bases, leaving 25 bases between them. Germline CDR1 reads SGHAT; CDR2 reads FQNNGV. The CDR3 spells CASSPGQEWASRGYTF. The CDR3 DNA follows: TGTGCCAGCAGTCCAGGGCAGGAATGGGCCTCAAGGGGCTACACCTTC.

V gene TRBV4-3 combines with J gene TRBJ2-7; D is possibly TRBD2 (6 bases). The V and J ends lost 0 bases and 7 bases respectively, with 13 bases between them. CDR3 size: 14 residues. Germline V gene lookup returns CDR1 LGHNA and CDR2 YSLEER. CDR3 DNA sequence: TGCGCCAGCAGCCAAGATAGCGGCCGCAGGGAGCAGTACTTC. Translated: CASSQDSGRREQYF.

In DNA form, the CDR3 reads TGCGCCAGCAGCTCAGGGGAAATCTATGGCTACACCTTC. This sequence encodes CASSSGEIYGYTF. The rearrangement links TRBV5-1 to TRBJ1-2, with D perhaps TRBD1 (6 bases). CDR3 length equals 13 residues. Trimming took off 3 bases at V and 4 bases at J, with 10 bases between the two ends. The germline gives CDR1 SGHRS, CDR2 YFSETQ.

The chain employs TRBV4-2 and TRBJ2-3, with D unresolved. This CDR3 comprises 14 residues. V was shortened by 1 base and J by 0 bases, with 5 bases between the two germline ends. Germline-derived CDR1 and CDR2 are LGHNA and YNFKEQ. CDR3 nucleotides: TGTGCCAGCAGCCAAGGCCGGAGCACAGATACGCAGTATTTT. It specifies CASSQGRSTDTQYF.

The chain is built from TRBV19 and TRBJ2-5, with D perhaps matching TRBD1 (6 bases). Germline CDR1 is LNHDA and CDR2 is SQIVND (reference sequence). The ends were cut back, 6 bases at V and 5 bases at J, with 16 bases in the middle. The CDR3 is made up of 14 amino acids. CDR3 in amino acids: CASSDDRRRETQYF. In DNA form, the CDR3 reads TGTGCCAGTAGCGATGACAGGAGGCGGGAGACCCAGTACTTC. The whole variable domain, remainder taken from reference TRBV19 and TRBJ2-5, is DGGITQSPKYLFRKEGQNVTLSCEQNLNHDAMYWYRQDPGQGLRLIYYSQIVNDFQKGDIAEGYSVSREKKESFPLTVTSAQKNPTAFYLCASSDDRRRETQYFGPGTRLLVL.